Below, one T cell receptor beta chain is given with its context. What it recognizes is unknown. Produced via immunoSEQ multiplex PCR; TCRdb's table is partial and in-frame only. The data hold about 140,000 clones, with about 89% observed a single time. CDR3 length: 15 residues. Germline-derived CDR1 and CDR2 are SGHRS and YFSETQ. Trimming pared 6 bases from V and 2 bases from J, leaving 15 bases between. The data are from a study of T cell responses to AZD1222 COVID-19 vaccine. Findings and limits, study-wide: Most donors were white British and more were female, and clonal diversity was possibly underestimated. The repertoires were collected only after the peak T cell response.

The chain employs TRBV5-1 and TRBJ2-1; maybe TRBD2 (5 bases). The sequences come from peripheral blood, collected 28 days after the second dose of the MenACWY control vaccine. This clonotype was obtained from an adult who received the MenACWY meningococcal vaccine as a control. Written as DNA, the CDR3 is TGCGCCAGCACCCCGGACGGGATAACCTACAATGAGCAGTTCTTC. Residues: CASTPDGITYNEQFF.